Only a few counts were recorded for the clone carrying this TCR beta chain. Its cognate antigen is unknown. Germline lookup yields CDR1 SGDLS and CDR2 YYNGEE. The V end lost 0 bases, the J end lost 1 base, and 16 bases lay between the germline ends. CDR3 size: 17 residues. The data originate from a study of lymphopenia after photon versus proton radiotherapy. Profiling relied on immunoSEQ multiplex PCR, and the TCRdb table lists in-frame clones only, not all of them. The top ten clones hold about 4.4% of a sample with 150,000 to 200,000 clones, approximately 90% of them seen once. Findings and limits, study-wide: After the lymphocyte nadir, photon-treated repertoires showed oligoclonal expansion, especially of CD8+ Temra cells.

The clonotype originates from a middle-aged man with gastric cancer. This material consisted of peripheral blood, taken from a patient treated with photon-based radiotherapy. J is TRBJ1-1 and V is TRBV9; weak D call: TRBD1 (6 bases). The DNA of the CDR3 is TGTGCCAGCAGCGTAGAGGAAGGGGGAAAATGGAACACTGAAGCTTTCTTT. It translates to CASSVEEGGKWNTEAFF. Filled out from reference TRBV9 and TRBJ1-1, the complete variable domain reads DSGVTQTPKHLITATGQRVTLRCSPRSGDLSVYWYQQSLDQGLQFLIQYYNGEERAKGNILERFSAQQFPDLHSELNLSSLELGDSALYFCASSVEEGGKWNTEAFFGQGTRLTVV.